The next 15 T cell receptor beta chains were all read from a single sample in a study of human T cells and chemical hapten exposure. TCRdb redid the calling of the RACE reads with MiXCR, one entry per CDR3 protein. The table records about 51,000 distinct CDR3 sequences, about 9% of them present only once. Noted time point: pre-sensitization, week 0. The sample's treatment: therapeutic diphenylcyclopropenone sensitization with weekly scalp DPC. The material sequenced was whole blood, taken in connection with sensitization to the hapten diphenylcyclopropenone (DPC). These receptors came from a woman in her forties with alopecia areata. Some clones in this sample may be carry-over from other donors' samples.

The sample holds many counts of this clonotype. The rearrangement uses TRBV4-3 and TRBJ1-1, with 7 nucleotides matching TRBD1. The CDR3 length is 20 residues. The V gene end was trimmed by 0 bases and the J gene end by 2 bases; junction bases not matched to a gene: 18. Per germline, CDR1 LGHNA and CDR2 YSLEER. The CDR3: CASSQEGGRGKGVGNTEAFF. The DNA for the CDR3 is TGCGCCAGCAGCCAAGAAGGGGGCAGGGGGAAAGGGGTCGGAAACACTGAAGCTTTCTTT.

This clonotype has at least ten counts. The chain carries TRBV7-2 and TRBJ2-7; possible D gene TRBD1, 8 bases. Germline V gene lookup returns CDR1 SGHTA and CDR2 FQGNSA. Trimming took 5 bases from V and 0 from J, leaving 17 bases between them. This CDR3 comprises 16 residues. CDR3 sequence (DNA): TGTGCCAGCAGCCACAGGGGGGGGGCCTCCTCCTACGAGCAGTACTTC. Protein: CASSHRGGASSYEQYF.

The table lists this clonotype with many counts. The V gene is TRBV6-2 or TRBV6-3, the J gene TRBJ1-1, with D possibly being TRBD1 (5 bases). CDR1 and CDR2 from the germline V gene are MNHEY and SVGEGT. Between the trimmed V and J ends, which lost 8 bases and 4 bases, there was a span of 20 bases. The CDR3 covers 15 residues. This chain's CDR3 is CASREGDRRATEAFF. The CDR3 coding sequence is TGTGCCAGCCGTGAAGGAGACAGAAGAGCCACTGAAGCTTTCTTT.

The rearrangement uses TRBV3-1 and TRBJ2-5; TRBD2 agrees at 9 bases. Trimming removed 1 base from V and 2 bases from J; junction bases left unmatched: 5. Germline V gene sequence: CDR1 LGHDT, CDR2 YNNKEL (reference sequence). The CDR3 has 16 residues. CDR3 DNA sequence: TGTGCCAGCAGCCAAGGTTTAGCGGGGGAGCAAGAGACCCAGTACTTC. Encoded protein: CASSQGLAGEQETQYF.

This clonotype was recorded at least ten times. The rearrangement links TRBV12-3 or TRBV12-4 to TRBJ2-7; D possibly corresponds to TRBD2 (6 bases). This CDR3 has 16 amino acids. Trimming removed 3 bases from V and 5 bases from J, with 20 bases in between. The CDR3 coding sequence is TGTGCCAGCAGTTTGAATGGAGGGATCTCTAGGGACGAGCAGTACTTC. Residues: CASSLNGGISRDEQYF.

At least ten counts were recorded for this clonotype. The chain links TRBV4-1 to TRBJ1-5; D not resolved. Germline CDR1 and CDR2: MGHRA and YSYEKL. V gave up 2 bases and J gave up 0 bases, with 8 bases separating them. The CDR3 extends over 15 amino acids. The CDR3 nucleotides are TGCGCCAGCAGCCAAAACTGGGATAGCAATCAGCCCCAGCATTTT. Its protein is CASSQNWDSNQPQHF.

This clonotype has ten or more counts. The chain combines TRBV30 with TRBJ1-2; a weak D match, TRBD1 (5 bases). Germline loops: CDR1 GTSNPN, CDR2 SVGIG (reference sequence). This CDR3 has 15 residues. V lost 0 bases and J 8 bases, leaving 19 bases between the germline ends. The CDR3 sequence: CAWSVGPGLSGGYTF. The CDR3 DNA sequence: TGTGCCTGGAGTGTAGGGCCGGGACTTTCGGGAGGCTACACCTTC.

This clonotype has a handful of counts. J is TRBJ2-1 and V is TRBV6-4; 11 bases line up with TRBD2. J was trimmed by 9 bases and V by 3 bases; bases with no gene match: 7. The CDR3 sequence is 15 residues long. Germline CDR1 reads MRHNA; CDR2 reads SNTAGT. The DNA of the CDR3 is TGTGCCAGCAGTGAAACTAGCGGGGGTGGTGTTGAGCAGTTCTTC. It yields the protein CASSETSGGGVEQFF.

CDR3: CSVAGTQNTEAFF. The CDR3 DNA is TGCAGCGTCGCCGGGACACAGAACACTGAAGCTTTCTTT. This chain joins TRBV29-1 and TRBJ1-1; D is possibly TRBD1 (6 bases). V was trimmed by 6 bases and J by 1 base, leaving 12 bases between them. Germline values: CDR1 SQVTM, CDR2 ANQGSEA. The length of the CDR3 is 13 residues.

This clonotype has at least ten counts. The genes are TRBV29-1 and TRBJ2-7; D is perhaps TRBD1 or TRBD2 (5 bases each). The V end was cut by 7 bases, the J end by 7 bases, with 20 bases between. The length of the CDR3 is 13 residues. Germline V gene data show CDR1 as SQVTM and CDR2 as ANQGSEA. The CDR3 sequence is CSGRTGTEGEQYF. CDR3 DNA: TGCAGCGGACGCACAGGCACCGAGGGAGAGCAGTACTTC.

In this sample, this clonotype turned up a few times. The chain couples TRBV3-1 to TRBJ2-1; TRBD2 agrees at 10 bases. The V gene's germline CDR1 is LGHDT and CDR2 YNNKEL (reference sequence). Trimming removed 0 bases from V and 7 bases from J; junction bases left unmatched: 3. The CDR3 has 15 residues. The CDR3 region is CASSQDPAGGNEQFF. DNA for the CDR3: TGTGCCAGCAGCCAAGACCCAGCGGGGGGGAATGAGCAGTTCTTC.

The sample holds a few counts of this clonotype. The rearrangement joins TRBV19 to TRBJ2-1; 7 bases are shared with TRBD2. CDR3 length equals 15 residues. The germline gives CDR1 LNHDA, CDR2 SQIVND (reference sequence). V lost 7 bases to trimming and J lost 0 bases; unmatched junction nucleotides: 6. CDR3 in DNA: TGTGCCAGTACGAAAAGCGGGGCCTCCTACAATGAGCAGTTCTTC. Translated, it gives CASTKSGASYNEQFF.

The chain combines TRBV18 with TRBJ1-1; D uncertain. V was trimmed by 0 bases and J by 6 bases, leaving 8 bases between them. The CDR3 consists of 13 residues. The V gene's germline CDR1 is KGHSH and CDR2 LQKENI. CDR3 in amino acids: CASSPPSGPEAFF. In DNA form, the CDR3 reads TGTGCCAGCTCACCACCATCGGGCCCTGAAGCTTTCTTT.

This clonotype was detected ten times or more. This rearrangement joins TRBV30 to TRBJ1-2; TRBD1 matches at 8 bases. J lost 5 bases, V lost 1 base, and 15 bases had no gene match. The V gene's germline CDR1 is GTSNPN and CDR2 SVGIG (reference sequence). The CDR3 totals 17 residues. DNA of the CDR3: TGTGCCTGGAGTGGGCGACAGGGGAAAGTACAAGGGTATGGCTACACCTTC. Amino acids: CAWSGRQGKVQGYGYTF. Full variable domain (missing parts from reference TRBV30 and TRBJ1-2): SQTIHQWPATLVQPVGSPLSLECTVEGTSNPNLYWYRQAAGRGLQLLFYSVGIGQISSEVPQNLSASRPQDRQFILSSKKLLLSDSGFYLCAWSGRQGKVQGYGYTFGSGTRLTVV.

This chain uses TRBV12-3 or TRBV12-4 with TRBJ2-7, with D hard to call. Trimming stripped 6 bases from V and 4 bases from J, with 16 bases between. The CDR3 covers 14 residues. CDR3: CASRPSGNSYEQYF. The CDR3 region has the DNA TGTGCCAGCAGGCCATCAGGAAATTCGTACGAGCAGTACTTC.